This TCR beta chain derives from a study of OX40 agonist ivuxolimab in advanced cancers. As for the study in general: Patients with hepatocellular carcinoma, melanoma, renal cell or head and neck cancer made up the dose-escalation patients. The study, taken as a whole, reports: Clonal expansion from baseline to week 6 occurred in both CD4+ and CD8+ T cells.

V gave up 3 bases and J gave up 5 bases, with 13 bases separating them. CDR3 length: 14 residues. CDR1 MDHEN and CDR2 SYDVKM come from the germline V gene. Concerning this clone: Its specificity is unknown.

Using immunoSEQ multiplex PCR, the repertoire was profiled, and TCRdb retains in-frame clones only, with some absent. Of some 75,000 clones detected, around nine tenths appear once; the ten largest clones hold 0.72%. This specimen was CD4+ or CD8+ T cells sorted from blood, taken in a trial of the OX40 agonist ivuxolimab. The chain carries TRBV28 and TRBJ1-2; D perhaps matches TRBD1 (6 bases). This TCR came from an adult with an advanced solid tumor such as melanoma, head and neck, liver or kidney cancer. CDR3 residues: CASSFNRVVYGYTF. For the CDR3, the DNA is TGTGCCAGCAGTTTTAACAGGGTGGTTTATGGCTACACCTTC.